The TCR beta chain described here comes from a study of shared clonotypes between healthy human individuals. Study-wide points: The rarefaction results pointed to incomplete sorted-subset sequencing despite large depth.

The CDR3 has 16 residues. CDR1 is KGHSH and CDR2 is LQKENI in the germline V gene. Trimming removed 1 base from V and 2 bases from J, with 14 bases in between. The test was conducted at deep level. It was across several immunoSEQ plates that each subset's genomic DNA was evenly split. Sequencing used immunoSEQ multiplex PCR; TCRdb keeps in-frame clones, though not all of them. Among around 2.5 million clones listed, approximately 93% were seen once. On this clone: Its specificity is not known.

Specimen: naive CD4+ T cells from PBMCs. The subset here: CD45RA+ positively selected. The origin of this receptor is a man younger than 35 in good health. Some clones in this sample may be carry-over from other donors' samples. The chain carries TRBV18 and TRBJ1-1; D gene uncertain. The CDR3 sequence: CASSPQAREGNTEAFF. CDR3 DNA sequence: TGTGCCAGCTCACCACAAGCACGGGAAGGAAACACTGAAGCTTTCTTT.